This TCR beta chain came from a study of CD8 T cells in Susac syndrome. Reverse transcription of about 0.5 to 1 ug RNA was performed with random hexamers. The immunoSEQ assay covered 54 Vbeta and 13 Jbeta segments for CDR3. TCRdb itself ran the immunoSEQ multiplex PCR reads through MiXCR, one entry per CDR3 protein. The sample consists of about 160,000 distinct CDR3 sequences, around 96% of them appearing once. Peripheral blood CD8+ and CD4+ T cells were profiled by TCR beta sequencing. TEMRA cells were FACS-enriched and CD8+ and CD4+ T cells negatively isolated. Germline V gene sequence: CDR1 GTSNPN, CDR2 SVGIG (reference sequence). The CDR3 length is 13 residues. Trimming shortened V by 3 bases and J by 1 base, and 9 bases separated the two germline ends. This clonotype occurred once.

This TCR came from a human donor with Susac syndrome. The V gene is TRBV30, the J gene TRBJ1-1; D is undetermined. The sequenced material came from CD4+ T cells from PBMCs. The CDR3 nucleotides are TGTGCCTGGAGGGCAGGATGGAACACTGAAGCTTTCTTT. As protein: CAWRAGWNTEAFF.